A single T cell receptor beta chain is shown here with its context. There is no known antigen for this receptor. Qualities for individual bases were not recorded, and no much larger clone is one base off. The method behind the library was the immunoSEQ multiplex PCR assay. What TCRdb holds here is the immuneACCESS table cut down to in-frame rearrangements. Part of the clones is not present; checked against another copy, under half of the missing clones reflect an unresolved V gene, and the others are unexplained. Across this sample there are about 62,000 clones, with approximately 79% seen only once. The top ten hold 2.9% of the sample. This sample is drawn from a study of radiotherapy plus CTLA-4 blockade in lung cancer (dated by TCRdb to between 2018 and 2020). The study in broad terms: Objective responses were observed in 15% to 20% of enrolled patients, and disease control was achieved in around 30%. Results the study describes overall, beyond this receptor: The strongest predictors of response were reported to be early dynamic shifts in blood T cell clones along with a rise in serum interferon-beta following radiation. TCR clones derived from tumors expanded in peripheral blood after treatment with radiotherapy and ipilimumab.

The germline V gene (reference sequence) provides CDR1 SGHNT and CDR2 YYREEE. The CDR3 holds 16 amino acids from the cysteine to the phenylalanine. Solely the CDR3 DNA is kept, with 48 bases framed from the first base. Deletion took 0 bases off V and 4 bases off J, with a span of 14 bases between the germline ends. Focal radiation therapy combined with CTLA-4 blockade (ipilimumab) was tested in patients with chemo-refractory metastatic non-small-cell lung cancer. This material consisted of peripheral blood, taken from a patient treated with radiotherapy plus ipilimumab. The chain is encoded by TRBV5-4 joined to TRBJ2-1, with the D gene not confidently named. This receptor was taken from a human donor with non-small cell lung cancer who had a complete response to radiotherapy plus ipilimumab. The DNA sequence is TGTGCCAGCAGCTTGGGTTCTTCGTCTTCTTACAATGAGCAGTTCTTC. Translated, it reads CASSLGSSSSYNEQFF.